This T cell receptor beta chain originates from a study of tumor and adjacent non-tumor tissue in lung cancer. Study in general: Each sample yielded 3.5 million to 4.5 million productive TCRbeta reads on average. Study results and caveats: Normal lung showed higher cumulative top 100 clone frequency than tumor.

The ends were cut back, 3 bases at V and 2 bases at J, with 11 bases in the middle. The germline V gene encodes CDR1 MDHEN and CDR2 SYDVKM. The CDR3 covers 14 residues. This clonotype was seen many times. Its antigen is not identified. Three rounds of nested PCR, following a modified ARM-PCR protocol, produced the TCRbeta library. TCRdb reprocessed the multiplex PCR reads via MiXCR and lists one record per CDR3 protein. The table records approximately 44,000 distinct CDR3 sequences, 60% of them present only once. RNA was extracted from bulk tissue without any cell sorting. This non-tumor lung sample came from over 3 cm beyond the tumor edge.

This TCR derives from a man aged 45-65 years with non-small cell lung cancer. The chain combines TRBV28 with TRBJ2-7; TRBD2 is a possible D gene (5 bases). Sequencing used distant non-tumor lung tissue. The CDR3 here is CASSLVSGPYEQYF. The CDR3 DNA is TGTGCCAGCAGTTTGGTAAGCGGACCCTACGAGCAGTACTTC.